The text below deals with one T cell receptor beta chain. The assay was immunoSEQ multiplex PCR, and TCRdb's table has in-frame clones only and misses some. The profile shows a few hundred thousand clones, 80% to 85% of them singletons. This sample was taken from a study of blood T cell repertoires in COVID-19. Study details: Sources were T cells, B-cell-depleted T cells, or PBMCs; the material itself was cDNA or gDNA.

Trimming cost V 6 bases and J 4 bases; bases outside gene matches: 7. The CDR3 has 14 residues. Germline V gene sequence: CDR1 MNHEY, CDR2 SVGAGI. Participants, roughly 18 to 100 years old, spanned some 23 US areas. Clinical history as reported by participants underpinned cohort assignment. In the 2 weeks before study entry, exposed participants met a COVID-19 case, which was PCR-confirmed or clinician-diagnosed. This receptor was identified in a man aged 40-49 years who had been exposed to COVID-19. Specimen: PBMCs or T cells enriched from blood (not recorded which). V is TRBV6-5 and J is TRBJ2-3; 7 nucleotides match TRBD1. The CDR3 is CASRTPGGADTQYF. In DNA, the CDR3 is TGTGCCAGCAGGACCCCAGGGGGAGCAGATACGCAGTATTTT.